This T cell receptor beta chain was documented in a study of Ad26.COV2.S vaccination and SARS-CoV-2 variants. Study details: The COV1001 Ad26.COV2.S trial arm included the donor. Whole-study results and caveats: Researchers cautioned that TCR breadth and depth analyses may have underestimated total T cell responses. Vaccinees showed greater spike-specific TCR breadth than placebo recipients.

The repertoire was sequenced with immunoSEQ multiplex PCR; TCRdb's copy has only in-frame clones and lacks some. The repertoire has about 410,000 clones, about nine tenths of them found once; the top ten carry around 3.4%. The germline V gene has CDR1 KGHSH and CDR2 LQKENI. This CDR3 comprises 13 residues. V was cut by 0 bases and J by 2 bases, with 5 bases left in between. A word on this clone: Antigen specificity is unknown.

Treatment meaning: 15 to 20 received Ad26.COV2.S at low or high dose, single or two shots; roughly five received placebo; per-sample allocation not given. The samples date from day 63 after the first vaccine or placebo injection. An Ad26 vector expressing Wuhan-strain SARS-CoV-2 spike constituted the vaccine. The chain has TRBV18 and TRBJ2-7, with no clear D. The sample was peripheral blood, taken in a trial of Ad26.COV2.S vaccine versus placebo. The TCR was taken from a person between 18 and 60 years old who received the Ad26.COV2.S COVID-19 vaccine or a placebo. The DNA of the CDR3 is TGTGCCAGCTCACCACCACAAGCCTACGAGCAGTACTTC. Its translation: CASSPPQAYEQYF.